These 2 T cell receptor beta chains were all obtained from the same sample, sequenced in a study of blood T cells in healthy people across ages. A second PCR, run for about 6 to 12 cycles, used a sample-barcoded 5' primer plus a J-beta primer mix. Via MiXCR, TCRdb re-called the 5' RACE reads, giving one row per CDR3 protein. The table includes approximately 2,000,000 distinct CDR3 sequences, about 39% detected once. The sample was blood. These receptor sequences come from a human donor in good health.

The genes are TRBV29-1 and TRBJ1-1; 8 bases agree with TRBD1. The CDR3 sequence is 13 residues long. Germline assignment: CDR1 SQVTM and CDR2 ANQGSEA. The V and J ends lost 7 bases and 3 bases, in that order; junction bases with no gene match: 7. The CDR3 loop is CSATQTGDTEAFF. DNA of the CDR3: TGCAGCGCTACACAGACAGGGGACACTGAAGCTTTCTTT.

V usage is TRBV6-5 and J usage is TRBJ1-1, with 8 positions matching TRBD1. CDR3 length: 14 amino acids. After removal of 4 bases from V and 6 bases from J, the junction contained 7 bases not matched to a gene. Germline V lookup: CDR1 MNHEY, CDR2 SVGAGI. CDR3 nucleotides: TGTGCCAGCAGTTTCGGGACAGGTGGGGCTGAAGCTTTCTTT. Its protein product is CASSFGTGGAEAFF.